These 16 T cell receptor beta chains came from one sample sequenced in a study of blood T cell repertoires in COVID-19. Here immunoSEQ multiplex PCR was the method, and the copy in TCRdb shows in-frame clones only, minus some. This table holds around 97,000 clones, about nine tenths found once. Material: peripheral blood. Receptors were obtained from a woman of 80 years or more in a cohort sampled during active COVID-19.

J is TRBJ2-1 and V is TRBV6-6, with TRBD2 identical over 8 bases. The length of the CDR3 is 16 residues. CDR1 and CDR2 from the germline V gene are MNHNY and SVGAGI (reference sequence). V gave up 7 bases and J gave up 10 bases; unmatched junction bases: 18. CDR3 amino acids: CASTQGRGGFVSEQFF. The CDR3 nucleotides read TGTGCCAGCACGCAGGGGCGCGGGGGGTTTGTTAGCGAGCAGTTCTTC.

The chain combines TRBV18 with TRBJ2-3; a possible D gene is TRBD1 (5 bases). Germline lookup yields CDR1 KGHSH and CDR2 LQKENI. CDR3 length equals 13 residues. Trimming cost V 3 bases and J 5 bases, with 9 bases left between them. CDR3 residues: CASSPMDKDTQYF. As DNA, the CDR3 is TGTGCCAGCTCACCGATGGACAAAGATACGCAGTATTTT.

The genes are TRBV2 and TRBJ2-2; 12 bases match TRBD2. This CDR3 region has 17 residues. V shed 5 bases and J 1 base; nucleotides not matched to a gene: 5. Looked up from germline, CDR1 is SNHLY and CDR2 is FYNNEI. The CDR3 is CASSPLLAGGNTGELFF. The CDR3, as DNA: TGTGCCAGCAGTCCCCTACTAGCGGGGGGGAACACCGGGGAGCTGTTTTTT.

DNA of the CDR3: TGTGCCAGCAGCCTAAGGACAGGTCGGAATGAAAAACTGTTTTTT. Its protein is CASSLRTGRNEKLFF. This sequence joins TRBV3-1 (or the pseudogene TRBV3-2) and TRBJ1-4, with 7 bases aligning to TRBD1. Per germline, CDR1 LGHDT and CDR2 YNNKEL (reference sequence). The junction had 7 bases not matched to a gene; V was cut back by 4 bases and J by 5 bases. This CDR3 contains 15 residues.

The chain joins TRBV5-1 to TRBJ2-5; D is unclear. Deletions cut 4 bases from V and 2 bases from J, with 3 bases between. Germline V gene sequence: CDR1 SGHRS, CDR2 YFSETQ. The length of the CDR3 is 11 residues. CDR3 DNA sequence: TGCGCCAGCAGCCTTCAAGAGACCCAGTACTTC. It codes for CASSLQETQYF.

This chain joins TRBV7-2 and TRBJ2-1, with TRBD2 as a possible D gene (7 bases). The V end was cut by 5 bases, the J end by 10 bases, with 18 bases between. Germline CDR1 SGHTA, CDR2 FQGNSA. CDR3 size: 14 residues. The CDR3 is CASSPQQGRAEQFF. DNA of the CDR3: TGTGCCAGCAGCCCCCAGCAGGGGAGGGCAGAGCAGTTCTTC.

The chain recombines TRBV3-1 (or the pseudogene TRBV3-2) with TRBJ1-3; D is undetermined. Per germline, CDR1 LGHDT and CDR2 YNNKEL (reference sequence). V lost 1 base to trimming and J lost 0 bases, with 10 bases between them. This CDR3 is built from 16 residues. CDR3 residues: CASSQADTLSGNTIYF. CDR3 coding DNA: TGTGCCAGCAGCCAAGCAGACACTCTCTCTGGAAACACCATATATTTT.

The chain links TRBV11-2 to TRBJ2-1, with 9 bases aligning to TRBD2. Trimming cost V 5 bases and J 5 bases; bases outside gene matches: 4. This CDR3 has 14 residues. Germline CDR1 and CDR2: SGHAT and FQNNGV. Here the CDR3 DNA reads TGTGCCAGCAGCCCCAGACTAGCGGACAATGAGCAGTTCTTC. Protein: CASSPRLADNEQFF.

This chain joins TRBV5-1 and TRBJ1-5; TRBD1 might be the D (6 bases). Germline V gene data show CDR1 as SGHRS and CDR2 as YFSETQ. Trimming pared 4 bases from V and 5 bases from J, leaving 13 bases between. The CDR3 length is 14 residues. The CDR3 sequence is CASSPDSSDQPQHF. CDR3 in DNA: TGCGCCAGCAGCCCGGACAGTTCTGATCAGCCCCAGCATTTT.

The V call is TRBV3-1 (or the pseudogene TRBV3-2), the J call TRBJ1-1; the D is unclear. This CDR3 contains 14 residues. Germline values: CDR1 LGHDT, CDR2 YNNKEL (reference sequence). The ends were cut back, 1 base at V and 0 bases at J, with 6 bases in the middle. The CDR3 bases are TGTGCCAGCAGCCAAGGAGGGATGAACACTGAAGCTTTCTTT. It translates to CASSQGGMNTEAFF.

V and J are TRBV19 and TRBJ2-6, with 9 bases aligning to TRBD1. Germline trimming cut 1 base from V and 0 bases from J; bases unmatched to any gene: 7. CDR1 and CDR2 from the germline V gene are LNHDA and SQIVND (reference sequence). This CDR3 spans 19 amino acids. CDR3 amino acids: CASSIAFGTGSSGANVLTF. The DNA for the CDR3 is TGTGCCAGTAGTATAGCTTTCGGGACAGGGAGCTCTGGGGCCAACGTCCTGACTTTC.

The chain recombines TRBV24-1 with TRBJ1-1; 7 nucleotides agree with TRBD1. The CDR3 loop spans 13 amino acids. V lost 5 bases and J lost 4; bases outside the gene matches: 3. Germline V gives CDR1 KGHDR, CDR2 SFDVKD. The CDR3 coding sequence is TGTGCCACCAGTGCACCAGGGGGCACTGAAGCTTTCTTT. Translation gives CATSAPGGTEAFF.

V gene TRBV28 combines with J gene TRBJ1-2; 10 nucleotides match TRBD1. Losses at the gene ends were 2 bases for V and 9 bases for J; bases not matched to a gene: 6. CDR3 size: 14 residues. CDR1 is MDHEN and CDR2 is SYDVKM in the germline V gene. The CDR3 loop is CASSLPDRGLRYTF. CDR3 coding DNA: TGTGCCAGCAGTTTACCCGACAGGGGGCTTCGCTACACCTTC.

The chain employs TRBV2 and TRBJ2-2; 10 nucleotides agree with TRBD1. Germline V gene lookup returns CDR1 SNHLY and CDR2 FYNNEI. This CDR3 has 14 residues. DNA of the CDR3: TGTGCTAGCCGGGACAGGGGGAACACCGGGGAGCTGTTTTTT. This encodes CASRDRGNTGELFF.

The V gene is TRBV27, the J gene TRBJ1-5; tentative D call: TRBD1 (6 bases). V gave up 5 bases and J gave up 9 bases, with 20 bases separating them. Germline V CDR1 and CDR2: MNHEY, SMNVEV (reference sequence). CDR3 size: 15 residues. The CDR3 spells CASSPLGQYLGPQHF. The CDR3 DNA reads TGTGCCAGCAGTCCCTTAGGACAGTACTTGGGGCCCCAGCATTTT.

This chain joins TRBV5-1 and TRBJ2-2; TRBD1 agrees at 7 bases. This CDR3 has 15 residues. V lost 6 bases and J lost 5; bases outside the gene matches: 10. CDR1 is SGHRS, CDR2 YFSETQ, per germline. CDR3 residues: CASKMDIQGTGELFF. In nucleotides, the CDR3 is TGCGCCAGCAAAATGGATATACAGGGGACCGGGGAGCTGTTTTTT.